The 29 T cell receptor beta chains below all came from one sample that was sequenced in a study of shared clonotypes between healthy human individuals. Measured with immunoSEQ multiplex PCR; TCRdb has only the in-frame clones, and not every one. There are 1,500,000 or so clones in the sample; 98% occur only once, and under 0.45% lies in the top ten. Sequencing was done on a sample of naive CD4+ T cells sorted from blood. The subset here: CD45RA+ positively selected. Every receptor here comes from a man aged 30 to 39 in good health.

This clone was seen a single time. This chain links TRBV30 with TRBJ2-1; a possible D gene is TRBD1 (5 bases). Trimming took 2 bases from V and 2 from J, leaving 10 bases between them. The CDR3 spans 14 residues. Germline V gene data show CDR1 as GTSNPN and CDR2 as SVGIG (reference sequence). The CDR3 coding sequence is TGTGCCTGGAGTAGACAGCGCGCCTACAATGAGCAGTTCTTC. Its translation: CAWSRQRAYNEQFF.

The chain recombines TRBV28 with TRBJ1-5, with 9 bases matching TRBD1. With 6 bases clipped from V and 7 bases from J, the junction kept 7 bases outside the gene matches. The CDR3 has 14 residues. Germline CDR1 MDHEN, CDR2 SYDVKM. The CDR3 DNA reads TGTGCCAGCAGCTTCGGACAGGGGCGGCAGCCCCAGCATTTT. Its protein product is CASSFGQGRQPQHF.

The chain uses TRBV18 and TRBJ2-3, with TRBD2 matching 8 bases. The germline V gene encodes CDR1 KGHSH and CDR2 LQKENI. There are 17 residues in the CDR3. Trimming at V came to 0 bases and at J to 4 bases, leaving 9 bases not matched to a gene. The CDR3 protein is CASSPPISGTVPDTQYF. The CDR3 nucleotides are TGTGCCAGCTCACCACCGATTAGCGGGACCGTACCAGATACGCAGTATTTT.

This chain joins TRBV20-1 and TRBJ2-5; no definite D call. The CDR3 consists of 10 residues. V lost 4 bases, J lost 6 bases, and 6 bases lay in between. Germline CDR1 reads DFQATT; CDR2 reads SNEGSKA (reference sequence). CDR3 region: CSAIYKTQYF. CDR3 sequence (DNA): TGCAGTGCTATCTACAAGACCCAGTACTTC.

The chain uses TRBV28 and TRBJ1-5; a weak D match, TRBD1 (5 bases). Germline-derived CDR1 and CDR2 are MDHEN and SYDVKM. V lost 5 bases, J lost 4 bases, and 18 bases lay in between. There are 16 residues in the CDR3. The DNA for the CDR3 is TGTGCCAGCAGTCCCAGCCCGGGCAAGGGGAATCAGCCCCAGCATTTT. Translating gives CASSPSPGKGNQPQHF. The variable domain in full, with the rest retrieved from reference TRBV28 and TRBJ1-5, is DVKVTQSSRYLVKRTGEKVFLECVQDMDHENMFWYRQDPGLGLRLIYFSYDVKMKEKGDIPEGYSVSREKKERFSLILESASTNQTSMYLCASSPSPGKGNQPQHFGDGTRLSIL.

The chain combines TRBV7-6 with TRBJ2-3, with unresolved D. The V end was cut by 5 bases, the J end by 1 base, with 13 bases between. Germline V gene sequence: CDR1 SGHVS, CDR2 FNYEAQ. The CDR3 has 15 amino acids. CDR3 sequence: CASSTKASRTDTQYF. The CDR3 region has the DNA TGTGCCAGCAGCACGAAGGCGTCGCGCACAGATACGCAGTATTTT.

V is TRBV28 and J is TRBJ1-5; D is possibly TRBD1 (5 bases). The CDR3 is 16 amino acids. The V gene's germline CDR1 is MDHEN and CDR2 SYDVKM. The V end was cut by 4 bases, the J end by 4 bases, with 17 bases between. CDR3 sequence reads: CASSYQMGGPNQPQHF. Written as DNA, the CDR3 is TGTGCCAGCAGTTATCAAATGGGGGGACCGAATCAGCCCCAGCATTTT.

The genes are TRBV29-1 and TRBJ2-1, with D unresolved. The length of the CDR3 is 14 residues. Germline assignment: CDR1 SQVTM and CDR2 ANQGSEA. Trimming shortened V by 0 bases and J by 8 bases, and 14 bases separated the two germline ends. The CDR3 reads CSVEDPGRGDEQFF. CDR3 bases: TGCAGCGTTGAAGATCCAGGTCGAGGCGATGAGCAGTTCTTC.

The sample holds one count of this clone. The gene calls are TRBV7-2 and TRBJ2-3, with D unclear. V lost 1 base and J lost 2, with 10 bases in between. This CDR3 spans 15 amino acids. Germline values: CDR1 SGHTA, CDR2 FQGNSA. Written as DNA, the CDR3 is TGTGCCAGCAGCTTAGAAAGACTGACCACAGATACGCAGTATTTT. It yields the protein CASSLERLTTDTQYF.

The V and J genes are TRBV6-1 and TRBJ2-5, with no clear D. The germline V gene has CDR1 MNHNS and CDR2 SASEGT. The ends were cut back, 3 bases at V and 1 base at J, with 15 bases in the middle. The CDR3 runs to 16 residues. CDR3 residues: CASSDQYPGPQETQYF. The CDR3 nucleotides read TGTGCCAGCAGTGATCAGTACCCCGGACCCCAAGAGACCCAGTACTTC.

This clone has only one observation. This chain uses TRBV11-3 with TRBJ2-3; TRBD1 is a possible D gene (6 bases). Germline-derived CDR1 and CDR2 are SGHNT and YENEEA. The CDR3 sequence is 16 residues long. With 5 bases removed from V and 3 bases from J, the gap between germline ends came to 18 bases. The CDR3 DNA is TGTGCCAGCAGCCCAACGGCAGCAGGGGATACAGATACGCAGTATTTT. This translates into CASSPTAAGDTDTQYF.

Points on this clone: The identical CDR3 is also encoded by other nucleotide sequences in the sample. The chain uses TRBV7-8 and TRBJ2-7, with D hard to call. The V and J ends lost 6 bases and 2 bases respectively, with 5 bases between them. The CDR3 contains 11 residues. CDR1 SGHVS and CDR2 FQNEAQ come from the germline V gene. The DNA of the CDR3 is TGTGCCAGCAGTGTAACCTACGAGCAGTACTTC. This codes for CASSVTYEQYF.

The chain carries TRBV11-3 and TRBJ2-7; 10 positions agree with TRBD1. Unmatched junction bases numbered 4, after V lost 5 bases and J lost 3 bases. The CDR3 has 14 residues. Germline V lookup: CDR1 SGHNT, CDR2 YENEEA. The CDR3 DNA follows: TGTGCCAGCAGCCATGGGGACAGGGGCTACGAGCAGTACTTC. Amino acid sequence: CASSHGDRGYEQYF.

The rearrangement uses TRBV19 and TRBJ2-1, with 13 bases that match TRBD2. Germline-derived CDR1 and CDR2 are LNHDA and SQIVND (reference sequence). V shed 4 bases, J shed 9 bases, and the junction held 9 bases outside the gene matches. The CDR3 sequence is 16 residues long. The CDR3 coding sequence is TGTGCCAGTAGTACCGGCCGCCGACTAGCGGGGGGTGAGCAGTTCTTC. Encoded protein: CASSTGRRLAGGEQFF.

This clone was found once. DNA for the CDR3: TGCGCCAGCAGCTTACGGGGGGCGGATGCCTTAGAGACCCAGTACTTC. Its translation: CASSLRGADALETQYF. The V gene is TRBV5-1, the J gene TRBJ2-5, with D possibly being TRBD2 (7 bases). Trimming stripped 2 bases from V and 4 bases from J, with 18 bases between. From germline, CDR1 is SGHRS and CDR2 YFSETQ. This CDR3 has 16 amino acids.

The rearrangement joins TRBV5-1 to TRBJ2-1; D call uncertain. The CDR3 loop spans 14 amino acids. Germline CDR1 is SGHRS and CDR2 is YFSETQ. The ends were cut back, 3 bases at V and 0 bases at J, with 7 bases in the middle. As DNA, the CDR3 is TGCGCCAGCAGCTCGACCGGCTCCTACAATGAGCAGTTCTTC. It encodes CASSSTGSYNEQFF.

The chain uses TRBV29-1 and TRBJ1-4, with unresolved D. Trimming took 0 bases from V and 7 from J, leaving 21 bases between them. Per the germline V gene, CDR1 is SQVTM and CDR2 is ANQGSEA. The CDR3 consists of 17 residues. For the CDR3, the DNA is TGCAGCGTTGAAGATCTTGGCTGGAGGCTGATGGGTGAAAAACTGTTTTTT. Translated, it gives CSVEDLGWRLMGEKLFF. Full variable domain (missing parts from reference TRBV29-1 and TRBJ1-4): SAVISQKPSRDICQRGTSLTIQCQVDSQVTMMFWYRQQPGQSLTLIATANQGSEATYESGFVIDKFPISRPNLTFSTLTVSNMSPEDSSIYLCSVEDLGWRLMGEKLFFGSGTQLSVL.

The genes are TRBV2 and TRBJ1-2; 7 positions agree with TRBD1. The CDR3 contains 13 residues. Germline-derived CDR1 and CDR2 are SNHLY and FYNNEI. V shed 6 bases and J 4 bases; nucleotides not matched to a gene: 5. CDR3 in DNA: TGTGCCAGCAGACATAGACAGGGCTATGGCTACACCTTC. Encoded protein: CASRHRQGYGYTF.

The rearrangement joins TRBV7-9 to TRBJ1-1; D is perhaps TRBD1 (6 bases). The ends were cut back, 5 bases at V and 3 bases at J, with 22 bases in the middle. This CDR3 has 17 amino acids. Germline CDR1 reads SEHNR; CDR2 reads FQNEAQ (reference sequence). The DNA for the CDR3 is TGTGCCAGCAGCCCGACTTTAAAAGACAGGACCCACACTGAAGCTTTCTTT. Residues: CASSPTLKDRTHTEAFF.

The rearrangement joins TRBV5-1 to TRBJ1-4, with D perhaps TRBD1 (5 bases). The CDR3 covers 14 residues. Germline CDR1 and CDR2: SGHRS and YFSETQ. V lost 2 bases and J lost 8, with 13 bases in between. CDR3 nucleotides: TGCGCCAGCAGCTTCTCAGGGAGAGGAGAAAAACTGTTTTTT. It yields the protein CASSFSGRGEKLFF.

The gene calls are TRBV19 and TRBJ2-3; 8 bases agree with TRBD2. The CDR3 extends over 18 amino acids. J was trimmed by 4 bases and V by 3 bases; bases with no gene match: 15. Germline V CDR1 and CDR2: LNHDA, SQIVND (reference sequence). For the CDR3, the DNA is TGTGCCAGTAGTATGCTTATAGCGGGAAGCCCCAGCGCAGATACGCAGTATTTT. Its protein product is CASSMLIAGSPSADTQYF.

This rearrangement joins TRBV25-1 to TRBJ1-1; the D gene is possibly TRBD1 (5 bases). The CDR3 extends over 14 amino acids. Germline V gives CDR1 MGHDK, CDR2 SYGVNS. Deletions cut 6 bases from V and 1 base from J, with 12 bases between. CDR3: CASSDSGRNTEAFF. DNA for the CDR3: TGTGCCAGCAGCGACTCAGGGAGGAACACTGAAGCTTTCTTT.

The chain joins TRBV6-5 to TRBJ2-1; TRBD1 might be the D (6 bases). Looked up from germline, CDR1 is MNHEY and CDR2 is SVGAGI. The CDR3 extends over 15 amino acids. Deletions cut 4 bases from V and 7 bases from J, with 17 bases between. The CDR3 here is CASSFFSGTHNEQFF. In nucleotides, the CDR3 is TGTGCCAGCAGTTTCTTCTCCGGGACACATAATGAGCAGTTCTTC.

This clone was detected once. Here the CDR3 reads CASSRVAGGYTGELFF. The CDR3 region has the DNA TGCGCCAGCAGCCGAGTAGCGGGAGGGTACACCGGGGAGCTGTTTTTT. This chain uses TRBV10-1 with TRBJ2-2, with 11 positions matching TRBD2. Germline-derived CDR1 and CDR2 are WNHNN and SYGVQD (reference sequence). The CDR3 totals 16 residues. The trim removed 6 bases at V and 3 bases at J, leaving 6 bases unmatched.

V is TRBV6-1 and J is TRBJ2-5; the match to TRBD2 covers 10 bases. The CDR3 totals 19 residues. V shed 3 bases, J shed 0 bases, and the junction held 13 bases outside the gene matches. CDR1 MNHNS and CDR2 SASEGT come from the germline V gene. The DNA for the CDR3 is TGTGCCAGCAGTGATGTTCGCCTAGCGGGAGATTGGAACCAAGAGACCCAGTACTTC. Translated: CASSDVRLAGDWNQETQYF.

This CDR3 is CASSESITGLSGNTIYF. The CDR3, as DNA: TGTGCCAGCAGTGAAAGTATCACAGGACTCTCTGGAAACACCATATATTTT. The chain is built from TRBV6-1 and TRBJ1-3, with a weak D call TRBD1 (5 bases). The V and J ends lost 2 bases and 0 bases respectively, with 14 bases between them. CDR1 MNHNS and CDR2 SASEGT come from the germline V gene. The CDR3 has 17 amino acids.

The genes are TRBV28 and TRBJ2-7; D perhaps matches TRBD2 (5 bases). The CDR3 is 13 residues long. CDR1 is MDHEN and CDR2 is SYDVKM in the germline V gene. The germline V and J ends were trimmed by 3 bases and 5 bases, with 11 bases remaining between them. In DNA, the CDR3 is TGTGCCAGCAGTTTCGGTGCGAGGGACGAGCAGTACTTC. Amino acid sequence: CASSFGARDEQYF.

The chain employs TRBV6-1 and TRBJ1-1; D gene uncertain. V was clipped by 2 bases and J by 1 base, with 14 bases between them. The CDR3 runs to 16 residues. Germline assignment: CDR1 MNHNS and CDR2 SASEGT. CDR3 nucleotides: TGTGCCAGCAGTGAAAGAGGGTCACGAACGAACACTGAAGCTTTCTTT. Its translation: CASSERGSRTNTEAFF.

The V and J genes are TRBV7-9 and TRBJ1-2, with TRBD1 identical over 8 bases. The V gene's germline CDR1 is SEHNR and CDR2 FQNEAQ (reference sequence). The trim removed 4 bases at V and 5 bases at J, leaving 6 bases unmatched. CDR3 length: 14 residues. The DNA for the CDR3 is TGTGCCAGCAGCTCCAGGGGGCGAGAGTATGGCTACACCTTC. As protein: CASSSRGREYGYTF.